Described below is a single T cell receptor beta chain sequence and its context. This specimen comes from a study of blood T cell repertoires in COVID-19. Data came from immunoSEQ multiplex PCR; TCRdb stores just in-frame clones and leaves some out. The sample has about 190,000 clones, less than 90% seen once. Germline trimming cut 5 bases from V and 1 base from J; bases unmatched to any gene: 8. This CDR3 has 18 amino acids. Germline assignment: CDR1 SGHVS and CDR2 FQNEAQ. The receptor's source is a woman in her twenties or thirties who had been exposed to COVID-19. The chain couples TRBV7-8 to TRBJ2-3; 14 bases are a match to TRBD2. The sample consisted of PBMCs or T cells enriched from blood (not recorded which). The CDR3 DNA follows: TGTGCCAGCAGCCGTCCCGGGACTAGCGGGGGCCGCACAGATACGCAGTATTTT. It yields the protein CASSRPGTSGGRTDTQYF.